This T cell receptor beta chain emerged from a study of cytomegalovirus exposure and HLA in healthy donors. Regarding the study as a whole: Generally TCR sequences proved uncommon, though certain public TCRs appeared in numerous donors. The classifier reportedly diagnosed cytomegalovirus status with high sensitivity and specificity.

As to this clone: What it binds is unknown.

Here immunoSEQ multiplex PCR was the method, and the copy in TCRdb shows in-frame clones only, minus some. Here the sample spans 150,000 to 200,000 clones, about three quarters being singletons. The length of the CDR3 is 17 residues. Losses at the gene ends were 4 bases for V and 1 base for J; bases not matched to a gene: 5. Germline V CDR1 and CDR2: SGHRS, YFSETQ. The study drew the donors from its approximately 110-subject validation cohort, separate from the roughly 670-subject first cohort. The clonotype comes from a woman aged 25 to 39 in good health and CMV-seronegative. This rearrangement joins TRBV5-1 to TRBJ2-2; 12 bases are a match to TRBD2. Sequenced input: PBMCs. Here the CDR3 reads CASSTGLAGRNTGELFF. In DNA form, the CDR3 reads TGCGCCAGCAGCACCGGACTAGCGGGAAGGAACACCGGGGAGCTGTTTTTT. The full variable domain, completed using reference TRBV5-1 and TRBJ2-2, is KAGVTQTPRYLIKTRGQQVTLSCSPISGHRSVSWYQQTPGQGLQFLFEYFSETQRNKGNFPGRFSGRQFSNSRSEMNVSTLELGDSALYLCASSTGLAGRNTGELFFGEGSRLTVL.